Here is one TCR beta chain with its context. Its matching antigen is unknown. This CDR3 has 15 residues. The germline gives CDR1 MNHEY, CDR2 SMNVEV (reference sequence). Germline trimming cut 5 bases from V and 0 bases from J; bases unmatched to any gene: 3. Authors' analysis steps: For the immunoSEQ data, sequences were junction-only without quality scores, so filtering differed. Sequencing used immunoSEQ multiplex PCR; TCRdb keeps in-frame clones, though not all of them. V and J calls and clone size are those listed in that table; D and trimming were worked out from the DNA. The data show 2,500,000 or so clones, less than 95% seen once. Partitioning of CD4+ cells yielded a CD45RA+ naive subset and a CD45RA-negative memory subset. The data belong to a study of shared clonotypes between healthy human individuals. Study-wide results and caveats: Despite large depth, rarefaction showed incomplete sorted-subset sequencing. About 5% of naive CD4 clonotypes were shared across four donors.

The sample comprised naive CD4+ T cells from PBMCs. The subset here: CD45RA+ positively selected. The rearrangement uses TRBV27 and TRBJ2-1; 8 nucleotides line up with TRBD2. The source is a man aged 18-30 years in good health. Some clones in this sample may be carry-over from other donors' samples. The CDR3 bases are TGTGCCAGCAGTAGCGGGAGAAGCTCCTACAATGAGCAGTTCTTC. This gives the protein CASSSGRSSYNEQFF.